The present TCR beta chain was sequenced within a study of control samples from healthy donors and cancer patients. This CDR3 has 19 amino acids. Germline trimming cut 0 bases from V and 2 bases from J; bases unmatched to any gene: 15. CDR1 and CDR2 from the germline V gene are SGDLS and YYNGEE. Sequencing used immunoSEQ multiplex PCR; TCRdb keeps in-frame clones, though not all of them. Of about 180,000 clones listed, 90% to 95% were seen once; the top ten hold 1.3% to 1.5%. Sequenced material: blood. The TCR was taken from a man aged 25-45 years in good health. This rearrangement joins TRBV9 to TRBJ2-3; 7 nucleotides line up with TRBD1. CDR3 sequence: CASSVAKDPTGTNTDTQYF. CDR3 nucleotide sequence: TGTGCCAGCAGCGTAGCAAAGGACCCGACAGGGACCAACACAGATACGCAGTATTTT.